This T cell receptor (beta chain) appears in the sequencing data of a study of cytomegalovirus exposure and HLA in healthy donors. About this clone itself: Antigen specificity is unknown.

There were likely unrecorded immune exposures, though donors were nominally healthy when sampled. General observations from the study: There were several of the most significant clusters that appeared linked to common viral pathogens in a later analysis.

V shed 6 bases, J shed 6 bases, and the junction held 5 bases outside the gene matches. Germline assignment: CDR1 MNHEY and CDR2 SVGAGI. The CDR3 runs to 14 residues. PCR amplification relied on 60 Vbeta primers (plus 13 Jbeta primers). TCRdb's table, derived via immunoSEQ multiplex PCR, lists solely in-frame clones and lacks some. The sample yields approximately 120,000 clones, around three quarters seen once. This clonotype was obtained from a woman in her thirties or forties in good health and CMV-seronegative. The genes are TRBV6-5 and TRBJ1-4; TRBD1 aligns across 9 bases. Sequences were obtained from PBMCs. The DNA for the CDR3 is TGTGCCAGCAGACAGGGACAGGGAGATGAAAAACTGTTTTTT. Encoded protein: CASRQGQGDEKLFF.